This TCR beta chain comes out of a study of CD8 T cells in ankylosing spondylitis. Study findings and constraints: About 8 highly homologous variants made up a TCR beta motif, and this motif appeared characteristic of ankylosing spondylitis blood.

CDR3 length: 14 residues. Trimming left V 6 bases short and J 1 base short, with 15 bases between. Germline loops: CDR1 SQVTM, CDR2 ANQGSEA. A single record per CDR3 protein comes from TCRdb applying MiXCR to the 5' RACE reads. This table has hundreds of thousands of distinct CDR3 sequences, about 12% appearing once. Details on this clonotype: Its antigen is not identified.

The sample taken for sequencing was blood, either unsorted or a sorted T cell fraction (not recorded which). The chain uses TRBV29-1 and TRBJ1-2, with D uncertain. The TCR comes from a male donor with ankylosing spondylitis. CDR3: CSVGTGSLNYGYTF. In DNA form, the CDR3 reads TGCAGCGTCGGAACGGGGTCCCTTAACTATGGCTACACCTTC.